The source of this T cell receptor beta chain is a study of T cell changes during pregnancy in multiple sclerosis. Clones were read by immunoSEQ multiplex PCR, and TCRdb kept only the in-frame ones, dropping some. There are tens of thousands of clones in the sample; roughly 91% occur only once, and approximately 0.61% lies in the top ten. The junction had 7 bases not matched to a gene; V was cut back by 1 base and J by 5 bases. CDR1 is MGHRA, CDR2 YSYEKL, per germline. This CDR3 is 17 amino acids long. Source: CD4+ T cells from peripheral blood mononuclear cells, taken in the third trimester of pregnancy. The chain carries TRBV4-1 and TRBJ2-2; 10 bases align to TRBD2. The TCR comes from a female donor with multiple sclerosis, enrolled in a pregnancy study. The DNA for the CDR3 is TGCGCCAGCAGCCAAGCGGTAGCGGGGGGTTGGACCGGGGAGCTGTTTTTT. It specifies CASSQAVAGGWTGELFF.